This TCR beta chain was recovered during a study of blood T cell repertoires in COVID-19. Looking at the study overall: In each case, the material was cDNA or gDNA derived from T cells, B-cell-depleted T cells, or PBMCs.

V lost 6 bases and J 3 bases, leaving 17 bases between the germline ends. The CDR3 extends over 15 amino acids. Germline-derived CDR1 and CDR2 are ENHRY and SYGVKD. Some clones are missing from TCRdb's copy, which holds only in-frame ones; the method was immunoSEQ multiplex PCR. Counted here are 490,000 or so clones, around 85% occurring once; the ten biggest clones make up just over 8%. Study members were between 18 and 89 years old and lived in 24 US regions. Recovered status in Cohort 3 required two negative PCRs, clearance, or symptom resolution. The chain has TRBV10-3 and TRBJ1-1, with a possible D match to TRBD1 (6 bases). The TCR originated in a woman aged 55 to 70 who had recovered from COVID-19. The sample consisted of PBMCs or T cells enriched from blood (not recorded which). The CDR3 loop reads CAISRGAGVDTEAFF. The CDR3 DNA reads TGTGCCATCAGCCGGGGGGCAGGGGTGGACACTGAAGCTTTCTTT.